This passage covers 8 T cell receptor beta chains from one sample sequenced in a study of OX40 agonist ivuxolimab in advanced cancers. Method: immunoSEQ multiplex PCR; TCRdb's copy keeps in-frame clones and lacks some. The sample consists of approximately 65,000 clones, roughly 87% of them appearing once. The sample here was CD4+ or CD8+ T cells sorted from blood, taken in a trial of the OX40 agonist ivuxolimab. The receptors were gathered from an adult with an advanced solid tumor such as melanoma, head and neck, liver or kidney cancer.

This chain connects TRBV19 to TRBJ1-4; maybe TRBD1 (5 bases). The CDR3 has 13 residues. Trimming left V 7 bases short and J 6 bases short, with 12 bases between. The germline CDR1 and CDR2 sequences are LNHDA and SQIVND (reference sequence). CDR3 sequence reads: CASTDEGYEKLFF. The CDR3 nucleotides are TGTGCCAGTACCGATGAGGGGTATGAAAAACTGTTTTTT. Full variable domain (missing parts from reference TRBV19 and TRBJ1-4): DGGITQSPKYLFRKEGQNVTLSCEQNLNHDAMYWYRQDPGQGLRLIYYSQIVNDFQKGDIAEGYSVSREKKESFPLTVTSAQKNPTAFYLCASTDEGYEKLFFGSGTQLSVL.

This chain links TRBV5-1 with TRBJ1-5; 7 nucleotides align to TRBD1. The CDR3 is 15 amino acids. J gave up 2 bases and V 8 bases, and 10 bases lay outside the gene matches. Germline values: CDR1 SGHRS, CDR2 YFSETQ. CDR3 region: CARGQRSTGNQPQHF. For the CDR3, the DNA is TGCGCCAGGGGACAGCGATCGACAGGCAATCAGCCCCAGCATTTT.

V usage is TRBV28 and J usage is TRBJ2-7, with D perhaps being TRBD1 or TRBD2 (5 bases each). Germline assignment: CDR1 MDHEN and CDR2 SYDVKM. The length of the CDR3 is 12 residues. Between the trimmed V and J ends, which lost 8 bases and 2 bases, there was a span of 10 bases. The CDR3 sequence: CASSGQTYEQYF. The CDR3 nucleotides read TGTGCCAGCTCGGGGCAGACCTACGAGCAGTACTTC.

The chain is built from TRBV7-8 and TRBJ1-4; D gene uncertain. The CDR3 is 14 residues long. In germline, CDR1 is SGHVS, CDR2 FQNEAQ. V was pared by 6 bases and J by 7 bases, with 15 bases between. The CDR3 DNA sequence: TGTGCCAGCAGAGTGAGTGGGATTAGTGAAAAACTGTTTTTT. This translates into CASRVSGISEKLFF.

This clone has just a few counts. This chain connects TRBV19 to TRBJ1-5; no clear D gene. Between the trimmed V and J ends, which lost 6 bases and 4 bases, there was a span of 13 bases. CDR3 size: 14 residues. CDR1 LNHDA and CDR2 SQIVND come from the germline V gene (reference sequence). CDR3 in DNA: TGTGCCAGTAGAGTAGGGCAGGAGAATCAGCCCCAGCATTTT. This codes for CASRVGQENQPQHF.

The rearrangement uses TRBV7-9 and TRBJ2-1, with a weak D call TRBD2 (6 bases). CDR1 and CDR2 from the germline V gene are SEHNR and FQNEAQ (reference sequence). With 5 bases removed from V and 6 bases from J, the gap between germline ends came to 11 bases. This CDR3 comprises 13 residues. In nucleotides, the CDR3 is TGTGCCAGCAGCCCCCAGACTAGCAATGAGCAGTTCTTC. Translation gives CASSPQTSNEQFF.

The chain links TRBV28 to TRBJ2-5, with unresolved D. The V gene's germline CDR1 is MDHEN and CDR2 SYDVKM. With 4 bases removed from V and 5 bases from J, the gap between germline ends came to 17 bases. CDR3 length equals 15 residues. This chain's CDR3 is CASSSPTRTVETQYF. The CDR3 DNA reads TGTGCCAGCAGTTCCCCGACCCGGACCGTGGAGACCCAGTACTTC.

Regarding this clone: Other DNA sequences of this sample code for an identical CDR3. The chain has TRBV30 and TRBJ2-7; 7 bases fit TRBD2. Germline V CDR1 and CDR2: GTSNPN, SVGIG (reference sequence). The CDR3 loop spans 15 amino acids. Unmatched junction bases numbered 17, after V lost 5 bases and J lost 7 bases. CDR3 bases: TGTGCCTGGGGGCGGCGGGGGAGGGCCATAGTAGAGCAGTACTTC. This gives the protein CAWGRRGRAIVEQYF.